This T cell receptor beta chain was documented in a study of molecular identifiers for immune sequencing clone quantification. Trimming cost V 0 bases and J 6 bases; bases outside gene matches: 11. Germline values: CDR1 LNHNV, CDR2 YYDKDF (reference sequence). This CDR3 spans 16 amino acids. In this sample, this clonotype turned up a few times. One entry per CDR3 protein, called by TCRdb with MiXCR from the PCR reads. The sample has 250,000 to 350,000 distinct CDR3 sequences, around a fifth seen once. Sequencing was performed on naive CD8+ T cells from blood, with Jurkat cell RNA spiked in. Subset specified: FACS-sorted CD8+CD4-CCR7+CD45RA+ naive T cells. The gene calls are TRBV15 and TRBJ2-7; 7 positions agree with TRBD2. This TCR came from a human donor in good health. Some libraries in this study had Jurkat cell RNA spiked in. The CDR3 sequence is CATSRDRWRREGEQYF. CDR3 in DNA: TGTGCCACCAGCAGAGATAGGTGGCGGAGGGAGGGCGAGCAGTACTTC.